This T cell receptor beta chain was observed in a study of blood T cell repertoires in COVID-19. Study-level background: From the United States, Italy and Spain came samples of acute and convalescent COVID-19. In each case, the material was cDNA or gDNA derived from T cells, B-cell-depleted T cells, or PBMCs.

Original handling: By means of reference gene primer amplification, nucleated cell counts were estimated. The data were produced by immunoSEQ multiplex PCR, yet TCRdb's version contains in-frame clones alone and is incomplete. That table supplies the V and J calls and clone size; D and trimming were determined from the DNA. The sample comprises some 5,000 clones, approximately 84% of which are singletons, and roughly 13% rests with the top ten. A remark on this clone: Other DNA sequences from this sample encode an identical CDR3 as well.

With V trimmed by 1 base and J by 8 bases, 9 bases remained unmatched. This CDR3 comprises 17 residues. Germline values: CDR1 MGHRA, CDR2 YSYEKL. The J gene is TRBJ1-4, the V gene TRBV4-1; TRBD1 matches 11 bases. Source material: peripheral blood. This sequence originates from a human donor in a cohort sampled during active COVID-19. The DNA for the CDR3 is TGCGCCAGCAGCCAAGGGGACAGGGGGAAGGGATGCGAAAAACTGTTTTTT. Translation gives CASSQGDRGKGCEKLFF.